The entry that follows covers one T cell receptor beta chain sequence. The data belong to a study of control samples from healthy donors and cancer patients. Trimming cost V 2 bases and J 5 bases; bases outside gene matches: 15. Germline values: CDR1 SGHRS, CDR2 YFSETQ. This CDR3 contains 17 residues. The repertoire was sequenced with immunoSEQ multiplex PCR; TCRdb's copy has only in-frame clones and lacks some. The table includes some 130,000 clones, roughly 92% detected once. This chain connects TRBV5-1 to TRBJ2-5, with 7 bases that match TRBD1. What was sequenced was blood. The source of this sequence is a man between 18 and 35 years old in good health. CDR3 coding DNA: TGCGCCAGCAGCTTAACAGTTGCCGGACAGGCCACGGAGACCCAGTACTTC. It translates to CASSLTVAGQATETQYF. Complete variable domain (other parts from reference TRBV5-1 and TRBJ2-5): KAGVTQTPRYLIKTRGQQVTLSCSPISGHRSVSWYQQTPGQGLQFLFEYFSETQRNKGNFPGRFSGRQFSNSRSEMNVSTLELGDSALYLCASSLTVAGQATETQYFGPGTRLLVL.